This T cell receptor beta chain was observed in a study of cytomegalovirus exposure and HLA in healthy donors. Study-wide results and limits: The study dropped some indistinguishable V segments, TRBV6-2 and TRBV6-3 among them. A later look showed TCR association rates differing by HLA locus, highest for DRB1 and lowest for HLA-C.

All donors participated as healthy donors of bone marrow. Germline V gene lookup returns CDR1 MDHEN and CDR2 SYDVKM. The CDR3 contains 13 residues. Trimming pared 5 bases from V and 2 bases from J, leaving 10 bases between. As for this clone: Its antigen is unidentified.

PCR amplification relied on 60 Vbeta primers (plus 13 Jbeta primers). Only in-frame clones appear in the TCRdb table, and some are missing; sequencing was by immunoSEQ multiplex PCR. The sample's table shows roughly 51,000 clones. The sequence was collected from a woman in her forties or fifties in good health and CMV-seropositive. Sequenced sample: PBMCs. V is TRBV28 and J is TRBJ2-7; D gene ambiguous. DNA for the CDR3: TGTGCCAGCAGTCTCCGAGAGGCCTACGAGCAGTACTTC. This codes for CASSLREAYEQYF.